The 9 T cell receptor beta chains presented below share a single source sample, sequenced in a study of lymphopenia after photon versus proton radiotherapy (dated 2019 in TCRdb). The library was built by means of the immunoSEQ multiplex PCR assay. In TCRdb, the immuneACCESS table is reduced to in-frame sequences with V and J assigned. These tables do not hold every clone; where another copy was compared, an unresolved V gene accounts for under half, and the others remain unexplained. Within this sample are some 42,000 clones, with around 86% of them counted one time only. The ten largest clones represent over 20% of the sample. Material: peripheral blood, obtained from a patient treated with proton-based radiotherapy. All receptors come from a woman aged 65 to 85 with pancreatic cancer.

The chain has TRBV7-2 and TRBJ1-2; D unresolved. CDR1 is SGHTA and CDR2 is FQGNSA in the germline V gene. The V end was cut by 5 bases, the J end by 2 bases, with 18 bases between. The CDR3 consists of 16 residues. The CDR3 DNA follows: TGTGCCAGCAGCCATCAGCTCCCCGCAGAGAACTATGGCTACACCTTC. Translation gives CASSHQLPAENYGYTF.

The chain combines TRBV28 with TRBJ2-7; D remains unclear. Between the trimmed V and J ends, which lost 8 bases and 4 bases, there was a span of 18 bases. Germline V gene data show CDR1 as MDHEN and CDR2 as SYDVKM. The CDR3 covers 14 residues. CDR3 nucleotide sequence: TGTGCCAGCTCACCTGGCAGTTTCGCATACGAGCAGTACTTC. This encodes CASSPGSFAYEQYF.

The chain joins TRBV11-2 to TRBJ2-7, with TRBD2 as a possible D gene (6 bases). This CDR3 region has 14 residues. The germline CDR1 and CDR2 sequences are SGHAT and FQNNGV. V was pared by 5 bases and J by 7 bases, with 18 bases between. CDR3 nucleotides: TGTGCCAGCAGCCCCCCGGGGGAGCTACGGGAGCAGTACTTC. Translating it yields CASSPPGELREQYF. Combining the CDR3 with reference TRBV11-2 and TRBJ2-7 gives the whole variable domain EAGVAQSPRYKIIEKRQSVAFWCNPISGHATLYWYQQILGQGPKLLIQFQNNGVVDDSQLPKDRFSAERLKGVDSTLKIQPAKLEDSAVYLCASSPPGELREQYFGPGTRLTVT.

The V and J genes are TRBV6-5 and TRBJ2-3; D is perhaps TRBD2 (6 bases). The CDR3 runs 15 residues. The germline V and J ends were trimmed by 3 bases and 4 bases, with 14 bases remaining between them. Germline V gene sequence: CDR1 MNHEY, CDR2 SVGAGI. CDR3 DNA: TGTGCCAGCAGTTATGGGGGACTTTTCTCAGATACGCAGTATTTT. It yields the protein CASSYGGLFSDTQYF.

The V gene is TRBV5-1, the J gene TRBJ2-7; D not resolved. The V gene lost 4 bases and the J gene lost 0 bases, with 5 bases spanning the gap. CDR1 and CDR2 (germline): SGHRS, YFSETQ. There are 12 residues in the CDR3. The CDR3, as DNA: TGCGCCAGCAGCGCCAGCTCCTACGAGCAGTACTTC. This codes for CASSASSYEQYF.

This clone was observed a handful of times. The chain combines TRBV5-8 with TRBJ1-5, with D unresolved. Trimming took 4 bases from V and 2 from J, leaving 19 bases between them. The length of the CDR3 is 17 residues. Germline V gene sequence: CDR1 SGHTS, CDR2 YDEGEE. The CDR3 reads CASSRLITGGGNQPQHF. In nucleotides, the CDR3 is TGTGCCAGCAGCCGTCTAATCACCGGCGGGGGCAATCAGCCCCAGCATTTT.

This CDR3 is CSVEDTPGDEQFF. The DNA of the CDR3 is TGCAGCGTTGAAGATACCCCCGGGGATGAGCAGTTCTTC. The V call is TRBV29-1, the J call TRBJ2-1, with a possible D match to TRBD2 (5 bases). V lost 0 bases to trimming and J lost 8 bases, with 11 bases between them. The CDR3 extends over 13 amino acids. The germline V gene encodes CDR1 SQVTM and CDR2 ANQGSEA.

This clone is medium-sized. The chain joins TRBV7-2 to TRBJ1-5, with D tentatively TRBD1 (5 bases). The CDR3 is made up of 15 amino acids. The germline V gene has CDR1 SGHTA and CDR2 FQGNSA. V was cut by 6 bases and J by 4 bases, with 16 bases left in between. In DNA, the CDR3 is TGTGCCAGCAGTGAAACTCAGGGAGCGAATCAGCCCCAGCATTTT. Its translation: CASSETQGANQPQHF.

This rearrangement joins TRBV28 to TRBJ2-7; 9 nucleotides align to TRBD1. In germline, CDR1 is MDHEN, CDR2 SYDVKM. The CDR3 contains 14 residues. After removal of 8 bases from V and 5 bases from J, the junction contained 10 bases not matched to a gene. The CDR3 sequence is CASRNRDRAHEQYF. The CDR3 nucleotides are TGTGCCAGCCGAAACCGGGACAGGGCCCACGAGCAGTACTTC.